The clone carrying this T cell receptor (beta chain) was seen more than once but under ten times. The antigen is unknown. This CDR3 has 14 amino acids. V trimming: 4 bases; J trimming: 7 bases; junction bases outside the gene matches: 4. Germline CDR1 reads SGHRS; CDR2 reads YFSETQ. PCR primers comprised 60 Vbeta and 13 Jbeta primers. The protocol was immunoSEQ multiplex PCR, while the TCRdb copy is restricted to in-frame clones and leaves out a portion. The sample lists 200,000 to 250,000 clones; 70% were seen once. The data derive from a study of cytomegalovirus exposure and HLA in healthy donors. Study-wide findings and caveats: Later analysis indicated greater clonal expansion among HLA-associated TCR beta chains than among equally common other chains. A missense DCLRE1C variant was associated with V- and J-gene trimming of TCR beta chains in a later analysis, and an independent cohort replicated the association.

This chain joins TRBV5-1 and TRBJ1-6, with 8 nucleotides matching TRBD1. Specimen: PBMCs. The TCR comes from a man aged 40-49 years in good health and CMV-seropositive. CDR3 loop: CASSLGQDNSPLHF. CDR3 nucleotide sequence: TGCGCCAGCAGCCTGGGACAGGACAATTCACCCCTCCACTTT.